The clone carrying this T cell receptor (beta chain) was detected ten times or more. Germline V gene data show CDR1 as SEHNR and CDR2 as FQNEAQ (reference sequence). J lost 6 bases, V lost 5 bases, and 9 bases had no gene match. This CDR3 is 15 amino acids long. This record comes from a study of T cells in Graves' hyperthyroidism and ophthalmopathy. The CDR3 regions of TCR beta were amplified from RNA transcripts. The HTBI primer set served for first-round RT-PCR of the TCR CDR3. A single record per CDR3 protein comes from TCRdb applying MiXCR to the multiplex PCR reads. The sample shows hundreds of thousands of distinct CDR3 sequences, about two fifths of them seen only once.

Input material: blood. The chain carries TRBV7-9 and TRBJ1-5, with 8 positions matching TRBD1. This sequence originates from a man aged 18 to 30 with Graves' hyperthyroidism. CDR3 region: CASSQGAGGTQPQHF. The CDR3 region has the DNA TGTGCCAGCAGCCAAGGGGCAGGGGGCACTCAGCCCCAGCATTTT.